The 29 T cell receptor beta chains in this list originate from one sample, sequenced in a study of T cell responses to AZD1222 COVID-19 vaccine. Assay: immunoSEQ multiplex PCR; the TCRdb copy retains only in-frame clones and omits some. This sample has under 50,000 clones, with 88% found just once. The sample was peripheral blood, taken 28 days after the second dose of the MenACWY control vaccine. Receptor source: an adult who received the MenACWY meningococcal vaccine as a control.

This clone was observed once. The CDR3 coding sequence is TGTGCCAGCTCAGGCCGGGACTACGAGCAGTACTTC. As protein: CASSGRDYEQYF. This sequence joins TRBV18 and TRBJ2-7; D may be TRBD2 (5 bases). V was trimmed by 5 bases and J by 3 bases, leaving 8 bases between them. This CDR3 spans 12 amino acids. Germline loops: CDR1 KGHSH, CDR2 LQKENI.

This sequence joins TRBV7-6 and TRBJ2-7, with TRBD1 identical over 8 bases. Germline V lookup: CDR1 SGHVS, CDR2 FNYEAQ. The CDR3 loop spans 15 amino acids. V was pared by 3 bases and J by 2 bases, with 6 bases of the junction left unmatched. DNA of the CDR3: TGTGCCAGCAGCTTCGGGACAGGCCTCACCTACGAGCAGTACTTC. This gives the protein CASSFGTGLTYEQYF.

The genes are TRBV28 and TRBJ1-1; no reliable D call. V was pared by 6 bases and J by 1 base, with 15 bases between. This CDR3 contains 15 residues. The germline V gene encodes CDR1 MDHEN and CDR2 SYDVKM. In DNA, the CDR3 is TGTGCCAGCAGCTTTTTTTATGGGCCGAACACTGAAGCTTTCTTT. It codes for CASSFFYGPNTEAFF.

This chain links TRBV27 with TRBJ2-5, with 7 bases matching TRBD2. There are 13 residues in the CDR3. V shed 1 base, J shed 7 bases, and the junction held 3 bases outside the gene matches. CDR1 is MNHEY, CDR2 SMNVEV, per germline (reference sequence). CDR3 sequence reads: CASSLWGGSTQYF. The CDR3 coding sequence is TGTGCCAGCAGTTTATGGGGGGGGTCGACCCAGTACTTC.

This clone is a singleton in its sample. The rearrangement links TRBV19 to TRBJ2-3, with 9 bases fitting TRBD2. The ends lost 3 bases at V and 0 bases at J; junction bases unmatched: 1. Germline values: CDR1 LNHDA, CDR2 SQIVND (reference sequence). This CDR3 is 15 amino acids long. The CDR3 is CASSMAGGSTDTQYF. For the CDR3, the DNA is TGTGCCAGTAGTATGGCGGGAGGGAGCACAGATACGCAGTATTTT. Complete variable domain (other parts from reference TRBV19 and TRBJ2-3): DGGITQSPKYLFRKEGQNVTLSCEQNLNHDAMYWYRQDPGQGLRLIYYSQIVNDFQKGDIAEGYSVSREKKESFPLTVTSAQKNPTAFYLCASSMAGGSTDTQYFGPGTRLTVL.

This clone was detected once. The rearrangement joins TRBV29-1 to TRBJ1-1; D not resolved. Deletions cut 6 bases from V and 1 base from J, with 18 bases between. The CDR3 loop spans 15 amino acids. Germline CDR1 SQVTM, CDR2 ANQGSEA. CDR3 residues: CSVRRGGIENTEAFF. For the CDR3, the DNA is TGCAGCGTCCGACGCGGCGGCATCGAGAACACTGAAGCTTTCTTT.

This sequence joins TRBV29-1 and TRBJ2-1; the D gene could be TRBD1 or TRBD2 (7 bases each). Germline V lookup: CDR1 SQVTM, CDR2 ANQGSEA. The CDR3 spans 11 residues. V shed 7 bases and J shed 11 bases, with 15 bases lying between them. The CDR3 region has the DNA TGCAGCGAGGGGAGGGGGCCCCAGCAGTTCTTC. Protein sequence: CSEGRGPQQFF.

This clone has just a few counts. The chain carries TRBV4-2 and TRBJ2-6; D is possibly TRBD1 (5 bases). The CDR3 spans 16 residues. Germline assignment: CDR1 LGHNA and CDR2 YNFKEQ. The V end was cut by 0 bases, the J end by 0 bases, with 6 bases between. The CDR3 DNA follows: TGTGCCAGCAGCCAAGAGGACACCTCTGGGGCCAACGTCCTGACTTTC. This translates into CASSQEDTSGANVLTF.

The chain recombines TRBV10-3 with TRBJ2-7; 9 bases align to TRBD2. The CDR3 extends over 16 amino acids. V lost 3 bases and J lost 1; bases outside the gene matches: 7. Germline V gene sequence: CDR1 ENHRY, CDR2 SYGVKD. DNA of the CDR3: TGTGCCATCAGTGACCCTCGGACTAGCGAATCCTACGAGCAGTACTTC. Its translation is CAISDPRTSESYEQYF.

The chain carries TRBV13 and TRBJ2-3; D is ambiguous. Germline-derived CDR1 and CDR2 are PRHDT and FYEKMQ (reference sequence). The CDR3 runs to 13 residues. V dropped 5 bases and J dropped 4 bases, with 10 bases sitting between them. CDR3 sequence reads: CASSGWSPDTQYF. CDR3 DNA sequence: TGTGCCAGCAGCGGATGGAGTCCAGATACGCAGTATTTT.

The J gene is TRBJ2-3, the V gene TRBV29-1, with D perhaps matching TRBD1 (7 bases). Trimming took off 5 bases at V and 10 bases at J, with 16 bases between the two ends. The CDR3 has 12 amino acids. The V gene's germline CDR1 is SQVTM and CDR2 ANQGSEA. The CDR3, as DNA: TGCAGCGTTAGAGGAGGGGGCCTAGCGCAGTATTTT. Its protein is CSVRGGGLAQYF.

J is TRBJ1-5 and V is TRBV28; 11 positions agree with TRBD1. The germline gives CDR1 MDHEN, CDR2 SYDVKM. Losses at the gene ends were 6 bases for V and 2 bases for J; bases not matched to a gene: 12. The CDR3 covers 18 residues. CDR3 DNA: TGTGCCAGCAGAGGGCCGGGACAGGGGGACTCCCGCAATCAGCCCCAGCATTTT. It specifies CASRGPGQGDSRNQPQHF.

This chain links TRBV5-6 with TRBJ2-3, with no clear D. Trimming left V 2 bases short and J 4 bases short, with 11 bases between. Germline CDR1 reads SGHDT; CDR2 reads YYEEEE. The CDR3 has 14 residues. The CDR3 is CASSFRRLPDTQYF. CDR3 in DNA: TGTGCCAGCAGCTTTCGGCGCCTGCCAGATACGCAGTATTTT.

This sequence joins TRBV30 and TRBJ2-5; a weak D match, TRBD2 (5 bases). The length of the CDR3 is 14 residues. CDR1 and CDR2 (germline): GTSNPN, SVGIG (reference sequence). Deletions cut 8 bases from V and 5 bases from J, with 21 bases between. This CDR3 reads CAGGLEGSRETQYF. The CDR3 bases are TGTGCCGGAGGACTTGAGGGTTCGAGGGAGACCCAGTACTTC.

V gene TRBV3-1 (or the pseudogene TRBV3-2) combines with J gene TRBJ1-1, with D tentatively TRBD1 (5 bases). In germline, CDR1 is LGHDT, CDR2 YNNKEL (reference sequence). CDR3 size: 12 residues. Trimming took 1 base from V and 11 from J, leaving 11 bases between them. CDR3 in DNA: TGTGCCAGCAGCCAAGCTGGGGGTCGCGCTTTCTTT. Its protein product is CASSQAGGRAFF.

This clone was seen a single time. This chain uses TRBV6-5 with TRBJ2-2; D is uncertain. Trimming took off 0 bases at V and 6 bases at J, with 14 bases between the two ends. The germline V gene encodes CDR1 MNHEY and CDR2 SVGAGI. The length of the CDR3 is 16 residues. The CDR3 sequence: CASSYSRFLMPGELFF. CDR3 nucleotide sequence: TGTGCCAGCAGTTACTCGAGGTTTTTAATGCCCGGGGAGCTGTTTTTT.

V gene TRBV29-1 combines with J gene TRBJ2-7; the D gene could be TRBD1 or TRBD2 (5 bases each). CDR3 length equals 12 residues. V lost 6 bases and J 4 bases, leaving 13 bases between the germline ends. Per the germline V gene, CDR1 is SQVTM and CDR2 is ANQGSEA. The chain's CDR3 is CSVQVGRYEQYF. The CDR3 DNA is TGCAGCGTCCAAGTGGGACGTTACGAGCAGTACTTC.

The V call is TRBV5-5, the J call TRBJ2-7, with 9 nucleotides matching TRBD1. Germline assignment: CDR1 SGHKS and CDR2 YYEKEE (reference sequence). The CDR3 sequence is 15 residues long. Losses at the gene ends were 3 bases for V and 4 bases for J; bases not matched to a gene: 8. The CDR3 DNA follows: TGTGCCAGCAGCTACCTCCGGGACAGGGTATACGAGCAGTACTTC. Translation: CASSYLRDRVYEQYF.

The J gene is TRBJ2-6, the V gene TRBV28, with TRBD2 matching over 10 bases. Germline V lookup: CDR1 MDHEN, CDR2 SYDVKM. The CDR3 is made up of 19 amino acids. V lost 2 bases to trimming and J lost 0 bases; unmatched junction nucleotides: 7. CDR3 DNA sequence: TGTGCCAGCAGTTTACCCATAGCGGGAGGACTCTCTGGGGCCAACGTCCTGACTTTC. Amino acid sequence: CASSLPIAGGLSGANVLTF.

This rearrangement joins TRBV9 to TRBJ2-1; tentative D call: TRBD1 (5 bases). CDR1 and CDR2 (germline): SGDLS, YYNGEE. CDR3 length: 20 amino acids. Trimming took 0 bases from V and 3 from J, leaving 25 bases between them. The CDR3 reads CASSVGLTALQSTHYNEQFF. The CDR3 DNA reads TGTGCCAGCAGCGTAGGGCTGACAGCTTTACAGTCTACTCACTACAATGAGCAGTTCTTC.

The chain employs TRBV24-1 and TRBJ2-6; 11 positions agree with TRBD1. CDR1 and CDR2 from the germline V gene are KGHDR and SFDVKD. The CDR3 runs 17 residues. V shed 5 bases and J 1 base; nucleotides not matched to a gene: 3. The CDR3 nucleotides are TGTGCCACCAGTGTAGGACAGGGGGCTTCTGGGGCCAACGTCCTGACTTTC. Translating it yields CATSVGQGASGANVLTF.

This chain uses TRBV11-2 with TRBJ2-5; possibly TRBD1 or TRBD2 for D (5 bases each). This CDR3 is 15 amino acids long. Trimming cost V 3 bases and J 0 bases, with 11 bases left between them. The germline CDR1 and CDR2 sequences are SGHAT and FQNNGV. CDR3 loop: CASSFGTQYQETQYF. The CDR3, as DNA: TGTGCCAGCAGCTTTGGGACCCAGTACCAAGAGACCCAGTACTTC. Variable domain in full (rest from reference TRBV11-2 and TRBJ2-5): EAGVAQSPRYKIIEKRQSVAFWCNPISGHATLYWYQQILGQGPKLLIQFQNNGVVDDSQLPKDRFSAERLKGVDSTLKIQPAKLEDSAVYLCASSFGTQYQETQYFGPGTRLLVL.

By its share, this clone is medium-sized. The chain recombines TRBV4-1 with TRBJ1-2, with 7 nucleotides matching TRBD1. Germline V lookup: CDR1 MGHRA, CDR2 YSYEKL. The CDR3 contains 16 residues. The trim removed 1 base at V and 1 base at J, leaving 6 bases unmatched. The CDR3 sequence is CASSQGLAGGNYGYTF. In DNA, the CDR3 is TGCGCCAGCAGCCAAGGGTTGGCAGGGGGTAACTATGGCTACACCTTC.

J is TRBJ2-3 and V is TRBV7-8; D possibly corresponds to TRBD2 (6 bases). The CDR3 totals 15 residues. V dropped 6 bases and J dropped 0 bases, with 13 bases sitting between them. The germline V gene has CDR1 SGHVS and CDR2 FQNEAQ. CDR3: CASRRSGSSTDTQYF. CDR3 DNA: TGTGCCAGCAGGAGAAGCGGGTCTAGCACAGATACGCAGTATTTT.

The V and J genes are TRBV2 and TRBJ2-1; D tentatively fits TRBD1 or TRBD2 (6 bases each). CDR1 and CDR2 from the germline V gene are SNHLY and FYNNEI. The CDR3 contains 12 residues. The V end was cut by 8 bases, the J end by 15 bases, with 20 bases between. This chain's CDR3 is CASHENPGGPFF. CDR3 DNA: TGTGCCAGCCACGAGAACCCCGGGGGCCCGTTCTTC.

This clone was seen just once. This rearrangement joins TRBV6-5 to TRBJ2-7, with D perhaps assigned TRBD1 or TRBD2 (5 bases each). The V gene lost 1 base and the J gene lost 3 bases, with 16 bases spanning the gap. Germline V gene sequence: CDR1 MNHEY, CDR2 SVGAGI. The CDR3 runs 16 residues. In DNA form, the CDR3 reads TGTGCCAGCAGTTACTTGCTCCGGGACGGAAACTACGAGCAGTACTTC. Protein: CASSYLLRDGNYEQYF.

The chain uses TRBV9 and TRBJ2-3, with D hard to call. CDR1 SGDLS and CDR2 YYNGEE come from the germline V gene. Trimming shortened V by 3 bases and J by 2 bases, and 7 bases separated the two germline ends. The CDR3 covers 13 residues. The DNA for the CDR3 is TGTGCCAGCAGCGCTGGAACCACAGATACGCAGTATTTT. It codes for CASSAGTTDTQYF.

The V gene is TRBV3-1 (or the pseudogene TRBV3-2), the J gene TRBJ2-2; D is ambiguous. The CDR3 extends over 13 amino acids. Per germline, CDR1 LGHDT and CDR2 YNNKEL (reference sequence). Deletions cut 0 bases from V and 6 bases from J, with 5 bases between. CDR3 residues: CASSQEQAGELFF. CDR3 in DNA: TGTGCCAGCAGCCAAGAACAAGCCGGGGAGCTGTTTTTT.

This sequence joins TRBV7-3 and TRBJ2-3; 15 bases fit TRBD2. Germline V CDR1 and CDR2: SGHTA, FQGTGA. The CDR3 totals 16 residues. Losses at the gene ends were 5 bases for V and 5 bases for J; bases not matched to a gene: 5. The CDR3 DNA is TGTGCCAGCAGCATTGGACTAGCGGGAGGGGAAGATACGCAGTATTTT. This translates into CASSIGLAGGEDTQYF.